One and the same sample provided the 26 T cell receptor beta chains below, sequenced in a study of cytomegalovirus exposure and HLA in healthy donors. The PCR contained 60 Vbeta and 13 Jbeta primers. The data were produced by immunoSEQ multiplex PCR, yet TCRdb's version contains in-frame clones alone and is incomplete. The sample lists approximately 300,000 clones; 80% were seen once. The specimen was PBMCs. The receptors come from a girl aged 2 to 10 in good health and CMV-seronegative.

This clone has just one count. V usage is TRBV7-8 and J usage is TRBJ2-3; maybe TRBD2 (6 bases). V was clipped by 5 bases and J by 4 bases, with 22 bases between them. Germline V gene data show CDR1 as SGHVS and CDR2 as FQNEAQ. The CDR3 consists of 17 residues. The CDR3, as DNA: TGTGCCAGCAGCCTCGGGTGGGGCGGGGTTATAGCAGATACGCAGTATTTT. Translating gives CASSLGWGGVIADTQYF. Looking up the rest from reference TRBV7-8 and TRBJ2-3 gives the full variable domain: GAGVSQSPRYKVAKRGQDVALRCDPISGHVSLFWYQQALGQGPEFLTYFQNEAQLDKSGLPSDRFFAERPEGSVSTLKIQRTQQEDSAVYLCASSLGWGGVIADTQYFGPGTRLTVL.

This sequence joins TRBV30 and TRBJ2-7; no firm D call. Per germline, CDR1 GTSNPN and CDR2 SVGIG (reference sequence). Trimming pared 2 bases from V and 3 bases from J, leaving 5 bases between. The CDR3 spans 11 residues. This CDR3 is CAWSSRYEQYF. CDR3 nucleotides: TGTGCCTGGAGTTCCCGCTACGAGCAGTACTTC.

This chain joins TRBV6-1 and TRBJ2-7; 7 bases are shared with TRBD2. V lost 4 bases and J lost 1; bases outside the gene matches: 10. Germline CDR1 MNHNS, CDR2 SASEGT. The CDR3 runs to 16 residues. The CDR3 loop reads CASSGGGQGPSYEQYF. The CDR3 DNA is TGTGCCAGCAGTGGGGGAGGGCAGGGACCATCCTACGAGCAGTACTTC.

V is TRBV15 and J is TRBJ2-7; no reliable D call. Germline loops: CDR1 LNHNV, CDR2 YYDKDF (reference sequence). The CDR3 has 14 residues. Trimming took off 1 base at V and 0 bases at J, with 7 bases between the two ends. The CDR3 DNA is TGTGCCACCAGCAGAGGACATATCTCCTACGAGCAGTACTTC. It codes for CATSRGHISYEQYF.

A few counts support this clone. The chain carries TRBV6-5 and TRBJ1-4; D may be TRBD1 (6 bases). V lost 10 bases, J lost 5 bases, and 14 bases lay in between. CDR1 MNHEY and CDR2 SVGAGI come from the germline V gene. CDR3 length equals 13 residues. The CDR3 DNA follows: TGTGCCACGACCTCGACAGGAAATGAAAAACTGTTTTTT. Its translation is CATTSTGNEKLFF.

The CDR3, as DNA: TGCGCCAGCAGTGAGTCCTACAGTCCCGCTGGAAACACCATATATTTT. Translated: CASSESYSPAGNTIYF. This chain links TRBV10-2 with TRBJ1-3; D not resolved. V lost 0 bases and J lost 2, with 11 bases in between. The germline gives CDR1 WSHSY, CDR2 SAAADI. This CDR3 is built from 16 residues.

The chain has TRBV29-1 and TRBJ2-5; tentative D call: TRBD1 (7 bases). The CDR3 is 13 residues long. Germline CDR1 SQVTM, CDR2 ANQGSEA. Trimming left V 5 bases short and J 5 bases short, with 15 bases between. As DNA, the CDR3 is TGCAGCGTTCCCAGGGGGGTACATGAGACCCAGTACTTC. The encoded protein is CSVPRGVHETQYF. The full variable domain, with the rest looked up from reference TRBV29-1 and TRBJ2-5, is SAVISQKPSRDICQRGTSLTIQCQVDSQVTMMFWYRQQPGQSLTLIATANQGSEATYESGFVIDKFPISRPNLTFSTLTVSNMSPEDSSIYLCSVPRGVHETQYFGPGTRLLVL.

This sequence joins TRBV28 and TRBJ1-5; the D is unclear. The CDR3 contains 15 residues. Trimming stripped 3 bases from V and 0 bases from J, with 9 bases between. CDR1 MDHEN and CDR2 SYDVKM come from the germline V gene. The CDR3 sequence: CASSLGAGSNQPQHF. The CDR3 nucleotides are TGTGCCAGCAGTTTGGGAGCTGGTAGCAATCAGCCCCAGCATTTT.

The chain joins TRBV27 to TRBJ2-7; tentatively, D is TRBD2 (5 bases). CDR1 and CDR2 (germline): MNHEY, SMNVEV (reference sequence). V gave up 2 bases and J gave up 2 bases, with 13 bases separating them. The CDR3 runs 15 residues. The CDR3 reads CASSLTGVWAYEQYF. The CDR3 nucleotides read TGTGCCAGCAGTTTAACCGGGGTGTGGGCCTACGAGCAGTACTTC.

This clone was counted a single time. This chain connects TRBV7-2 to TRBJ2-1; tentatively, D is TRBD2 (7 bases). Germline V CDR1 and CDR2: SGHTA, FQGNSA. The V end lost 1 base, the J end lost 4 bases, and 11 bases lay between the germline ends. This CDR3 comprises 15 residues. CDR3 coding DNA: TGTGCCAGCAGCTTAGGTAGGGGGGGATACAATGAGCAGTTCTTC. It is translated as CASSLGRGGYNEQFF. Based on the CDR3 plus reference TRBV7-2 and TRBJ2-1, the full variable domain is GAGVSQSPSNKVTEKGKDVELRCDPISGHTALYWYRQSLGQGLEFLIYFQGNSAPDKSGLPSDRFSAERTGGSVSTLTIQRTQQEDSAVYLCASSLGRGGYNEQFFGPGTRLTVL.

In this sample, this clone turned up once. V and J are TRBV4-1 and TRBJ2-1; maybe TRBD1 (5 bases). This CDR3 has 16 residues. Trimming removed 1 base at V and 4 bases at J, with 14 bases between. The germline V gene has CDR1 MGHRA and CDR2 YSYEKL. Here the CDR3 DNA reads TGCGCCAGCAGCCAAGGGATCGCTAGGGGATACAATGAGCAGTTCTTC. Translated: CASSQGIARGYNEQFF.

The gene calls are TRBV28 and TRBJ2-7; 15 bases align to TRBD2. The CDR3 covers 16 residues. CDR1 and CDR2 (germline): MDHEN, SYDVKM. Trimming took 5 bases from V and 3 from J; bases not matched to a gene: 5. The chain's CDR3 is CASSPPGLAGGYEQYF. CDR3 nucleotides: TGTGCCAGCAGTCCTCCGGGACTAGCGGGGGGCTACGAGCAGTACTTC.

This CDR3 reads CASSFGDSFLPLSYEQYF. CDR3 DNA sequence: TGTGCCAGCAGTTTCGGGGACAGTTTTCTTCCTCTCTCCTACGAGCAGTACTTC. V usage is TRBV28 and J usage is TRBJ2-7, with 7 bases aligning to TRBD1. V lost 3 bases and J lost 0; bases outside the gene matches: 14. The CDR3 runs to 18 residues. CDR1 and CDR2 from the germline V gene are MDHEN and SYDVKM.

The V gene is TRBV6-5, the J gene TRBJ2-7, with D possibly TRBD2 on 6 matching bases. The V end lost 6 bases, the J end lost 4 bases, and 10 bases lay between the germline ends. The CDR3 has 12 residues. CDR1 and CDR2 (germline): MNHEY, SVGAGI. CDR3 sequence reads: CASRGGGYEQYF. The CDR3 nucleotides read TGTGCCAGCAGAGGAGGAGGGTACGAGCAGTACTTC.

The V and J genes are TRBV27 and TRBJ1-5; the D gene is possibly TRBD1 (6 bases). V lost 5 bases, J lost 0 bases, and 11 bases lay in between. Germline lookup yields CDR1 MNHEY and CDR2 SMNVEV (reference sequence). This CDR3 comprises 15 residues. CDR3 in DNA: TGTGCCAGCAGTCCAGGGGTGTATAGCAATCAGCCCCAGCATTTT. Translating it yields CASSPGVYSNQPQHF.

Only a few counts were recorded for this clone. DNA for the CDR3: TGCGCCAGCAGCCCCAGACTAGCGGGGGGGCTGCACGAGCAGTACTTC. This codes for CASSPRLAGGLHEQYF. The rearrangement links TRBV4-1 to TRBJ2-7, with TRBD2 identical over 14 bases. The CDR3 is made up of 16 amino acids. Germline trimming cut 4 bases from V and 5 bases from J; bases unmatched to any gene: 7. Germline-derived CDR1 and CDR2 are MGHRA and YSYEKL.

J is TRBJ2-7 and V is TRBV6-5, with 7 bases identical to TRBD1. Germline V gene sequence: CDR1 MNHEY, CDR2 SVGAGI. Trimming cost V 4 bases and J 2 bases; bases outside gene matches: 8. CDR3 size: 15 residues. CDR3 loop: CASSSRTGIPYEQYF. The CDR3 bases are TGTGCCAGCAGTTCCAGGACAGGAATACCCTACGAGCAGTACTTC.

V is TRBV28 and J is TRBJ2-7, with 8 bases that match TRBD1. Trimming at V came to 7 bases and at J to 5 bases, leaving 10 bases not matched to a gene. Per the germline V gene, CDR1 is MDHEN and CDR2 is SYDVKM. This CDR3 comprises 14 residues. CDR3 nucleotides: TGTGCCAGCAACCCTCCGGACAGGGTCCACGAGCAGTACTTC. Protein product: CASNPPDRVHEQYF.

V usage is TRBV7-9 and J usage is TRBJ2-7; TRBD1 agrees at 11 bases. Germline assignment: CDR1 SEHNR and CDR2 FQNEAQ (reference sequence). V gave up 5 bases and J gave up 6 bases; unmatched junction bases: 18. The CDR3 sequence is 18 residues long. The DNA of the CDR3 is TGTGCCAGCAGCCCACCCCTAGACCGGGACAGGGGGTTTTCCGAGCAGTACTTC. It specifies CASSPPLDRDRGFSEQYF.

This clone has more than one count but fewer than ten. The DNA of the CDR3 is TGTGCCAGCAGTCGACAGGGACTTACCAATCAGCCCCAGCATTTT. This gives the protein CASSRQGLTNQPQHF. The chain employs TRBV6-5 and TRBJ1-5; 7 bases are shared with TRBD1. The CDR3 is 15 residues long. Germline CDR1 is MNHEY and CDR2 is SVGAGI. V lost 5 bases, J lost 3 bases, and 7 bases stayed unmatched.

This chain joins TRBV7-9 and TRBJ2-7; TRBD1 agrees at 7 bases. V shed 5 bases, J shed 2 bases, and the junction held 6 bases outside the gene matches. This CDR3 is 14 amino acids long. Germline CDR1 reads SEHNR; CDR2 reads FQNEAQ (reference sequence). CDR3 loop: CASSPQGDPYEQYF. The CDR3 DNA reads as TGTGCCAGCAGCCCGCAGGGGGATCCCTACGAGCAGTACTTC.

CDR3 sequence: CASSLYRVETQYF. As DNA, the CDR3 is TGTGCCAGCAGCTTGTATCGGGTGGAGACCCAGTACTTC. The J gene is TRBJ2-5, the V gene TRBV7-6; D gene unclear. The CDR3 is 13 residues long. V was trimmed by 3 bases and J by 5 bases, leaving 10 bases between them. Germline V lookup: CDR1 SGHVS, CDR2 FNYEAQ. The whole variable domain, remainder taken from reference TRBV7-6 and TRBJ2-5, is GAGVSQSPRYKVTKRGQDVALRCDPISGHVSLYWYRQALGQGPEFLTYFNYEAQQDKSGLPNDRFSAERPEGSISTLTIQRTEQRDSAMYRCASSLYRVETQYFGPGTRLLVL.

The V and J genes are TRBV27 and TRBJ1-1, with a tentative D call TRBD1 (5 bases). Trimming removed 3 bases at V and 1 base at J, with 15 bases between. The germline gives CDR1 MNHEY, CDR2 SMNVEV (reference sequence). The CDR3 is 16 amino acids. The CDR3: CASSFMGGLSNTEAFF. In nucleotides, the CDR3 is TGTGCCAGCAGTTTTATGGGGGGACTGTCGAACACTGAAGCTTTCTTT.

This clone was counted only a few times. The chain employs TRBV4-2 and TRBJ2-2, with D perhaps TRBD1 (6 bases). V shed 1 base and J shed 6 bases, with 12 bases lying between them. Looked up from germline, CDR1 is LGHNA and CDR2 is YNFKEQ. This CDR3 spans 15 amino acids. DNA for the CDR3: TGTGCCAGCAGCCAAGGGGGGCAGCCTTCCGGGGAGCTGTTTTTT. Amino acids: CASSQGGQPSGELFF.

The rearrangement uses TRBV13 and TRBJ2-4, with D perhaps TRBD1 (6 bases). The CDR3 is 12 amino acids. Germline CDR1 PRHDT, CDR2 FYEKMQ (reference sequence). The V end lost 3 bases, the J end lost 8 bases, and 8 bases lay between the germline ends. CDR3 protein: CASSFQGHIQYF. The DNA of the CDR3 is TGTGCCAGCAGCTTCCAGGGGCACATTCAGTACTTC.

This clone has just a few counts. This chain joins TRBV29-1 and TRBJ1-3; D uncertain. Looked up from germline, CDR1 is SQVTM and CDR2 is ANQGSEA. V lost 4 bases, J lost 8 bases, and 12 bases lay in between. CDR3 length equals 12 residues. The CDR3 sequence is CSVGSGGDTIYF. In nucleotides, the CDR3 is TGCAGCGTTGGATCGGGCGGGGACACCATATATTTT.